This TCR beta chain is drawn from a study of blood T cell repertoires in COVID-19 (dated by TCRdb to about 2020). Study-level background: The collaborator samples originated in the United States, Italy and Spain and spanned the acute and convalescent phases of COVID-19. The prospective study material was composed of cDNA or gDNA derived from T cells, B-cell-depleted T cells, or PBMCs. The dataset comprised deeply sampled blood TCRbeta repertoires from subjects exposed to, actively infected with, or recovered from COVID-19. The repertoires were released in a freely available public database meant as a resource for research on the immune response to SARS-CoV-2. The samples were drawn from two sources: the first 160 participants of the ongoing ImmuneRACE study, and 950 to 1,500 subjects contributed by 6 global collaborators. Sample metadata almost always included a de-identified subject ID, COVID-19 status, age in years and sex. Where HLA class I and class II types were available, the types were taken from metadata supplied by the sample provider, not from assay-based typing.

What the authors observed across the whole study: The quantity of clinical and demographic metadata differed by source and by participant and was supplied without curation.

A distance of 15 bases separates the germline ends of V and J, which lose 6 bases and 2 bases respectively. The CDR3, from cysteine to phenylalanine, totals 15 residues. Only the CDR3 part of the read is kept: 45 bases, read in frame from the first base. In the germline V gene, CDR1 corresponds to SGHTA and CDR2 to FQGNSA. This clone was seen only once. The specificity of this receptor is unknown. Within one base of it there is no much larger clone, and no base qualities were kept. The collaborating institutions used their own protocols to collect whole blood in K2EDTA tubes. For TCRbeta analysis, collaborators shipped samples as frozen whole blood, isolated PBMCs, or DNA extracted from either of those sample types. The immunoSEQ Assay, a bias-controlled multiplex PCR, was used to amplify TCRbeta CDR3 regions from genomic DNA. Turning to the authors' computational methods: The number of nucleated cells in each sample was estimated from the amplification of reference gene primers within the assay. To quantify the absolute abundance of each unique TCRbeta CDR3 rearrangement, sequence reads were collapsed and filtered. For each sample, productive Simpson clonality was calculated as the square root of Simpson's diversity index over productive rearrangements. Imported from immuneACCESS, the table was reduced by TCRdb to in-frame sequences with V and J called. These copies leave out some clones; in studies compared against another copy, an unresolved V gene accounts for under half, and the cause of the remainder is not known. Clone size and V and J calls were adopted from that table, with D and trimming inferred from the DNA. For this sample the table gives approximately 100,000 clones, of which roughly nine tenths were detected only once. Roughly 17% of the sample belongs to the ten largest clones.

The receptor was isolated from a middle-aged man with acute or convalescent COVID-19. Material for sequencing was peripheral blood. In this chain, TRBV7-2 is recombined with TRBJ2-3; the D gene is possibly TRBD2, with 6 bases matching. The CDR3 region reads CASRRFSGLTDTQYF. The base sequence is TGTGCCAGCAGGCGATTTAGCGGCCTCACAGATACGCAGTATTTT.